This paragraph covers one T cell receptor (beta chain) sequence. This specimen belongs to a study of T cell responses to AZD1222 COVID-19 vaccine. Assay: immunoSEQ multiplex PCR; the TCRdb copy retains only in-frame clones and omits some. The table lists 120,000 to 150,000 clones, 91% of them singletons. Here the sequenced sample was peripheral blood, taken on day 0 of AZD1222 vaccination. This sequence was found in an adult in good health.

The CDR3 reads CASSFSSGKVENIQYF. The CDR3 DNA is TGTGCCAGCAGCTTTAGCAGCGGGAAGGTGGAAAACATTCAGTACTTC. This chain joins TRBV7-2 and TRBJ2-4, with 7 bases aligning to TRBD2. The trim removed 3 bases at V and 5 bases at J, leaving 10 bases unmatched. Germline assignment: CDR1 SGHTA and CDR2 FQGNSA. The CDR3 is 16 amino acids.